Below, one T cell receptor (beta chain) is given with its context. It has no known antigen specificity. At one end the junction does not follow the germline gene, possibly because of a read error. The germline V gene encodes CDR1 LGHDT and CDR2 YNNKEL (reference sequence). The CDR3, from cysteine to phenylalanine, totals 16 residues. The entry retains the CDR3 DNA only, 48 bases that are in frame from base 1. The entry originates in a study of blood T cell repertoires in COVID-19 (dated by TCRdb to 2018 to 2020). For the wider study: Samples from collaborators originated in the United States, Italy and Spain and spanned both the acute and convalescent phases of COVID-19. The samples were drawn from the first 160 participants of the ongoing ImmuneRACE study and from 950 to 1,500 subjects provided by 6 global collaborators. The prospective study material was composed of cDNA or gDNA derived from T cells, B-cell-depleted T cells, or PBMCs. Where available, HLA class I and class II types were obtained from metadata supplied by the sample provider rather than from assay-based typing. The repertoires were released in a freely available public database meant as a resource for research on the immune response to SARS-CoV-2. A de-identified subject ID, COVID-19 status, age in years and sex were almost always included in the sample metadata. Subjects who had been exposed to COVID-19, were actively infected with it, or had recovered from it provided the deeply sampled blood TCRbeta repertoires that made up the dataset.

General conclusions and limits of the study: The amount of clinical and demographic metadata varied by source and participant and was provided uncurated.

The collaborating institutions used their own protocols to collect whole blood in K2EDTA tubes. For TCRbeta analysis, collaborator samples were shipped as frozen whole blood, as isolated PBMCs, or as DNA extracted from either sample type. TCRbeta CDR3 regions were amplified from genomic DNA using the immunoSEQ Assay, a bias-controlled multiplex PCR. The original pipeline was this. Within the assay, amplification of reference gene primers was used to estimate how many nucleated cells each sample contained. Sequence reads were collapsed and filtered to measure the absolute abundance of every unique TCRbeta CDR3 rearrangement. For each sample, productive Simpson clonality was calculated as the square root of Simpson's diversity index over productive rearrangements. Imported from immuneACCESS, the table was reduced by TCRdb to in-frame sequences with V and J called. These copies leave out some clones; in studies compared against another copy, an unresolved V gene accounts for under half, and the cause of the remainder is not known. V, J and clone size derive from that table, while D and trimming were established from the DNA sequence. Recorded for this sample are about 190,000 clones; 90% of them occurred a single time. 0.55% to 0.8% of the sample belongs to the ten largest clones.

The source is a man in his fifties with acute or convalescent COVID-19. The V and J segments used are TRBV3-1 (or the pseudogene TRBV3-2) and TRBJ2-2; a tentative D call is TRBD2 (6 bases match). The sequenced material came from peripheral blood. CDR3 loop: CASSQVVLANTGELFF. The DNA sequence reads TGTGCCAGCAGCCAAGTGGTTCTAGCGAATACCGGGGAGCTGTTTTTT.